The 10 T cell receptor beta chains below were found in one sample sequenced in a study of identical twins. TCRdb reanalysed the 5' RACE reads using MiXCR and keeps one entry per CDR3 protein. The sample gives around 340,000 distinct CDR3 sequences, approximately 13% of which show up once; more than 6% is in the top ten. This same sample was also taken into another study, of yellow fever vaccine responses in identical twins.

What was sequenced was CD8+ T cells sorted from blood. These TCRs come from a woman younger than 35 in good health.

For the CDR3, the DNA is TGTGCCAGCAGCGTAGAAATAGCGGCCGCAGATACGCAGTATTTT. Translated: CASSVEIAAADTQYF. The chain recombines TRBV9 with TRBJ2-3; maybe TRBD2 (6 bases). V dropped 0 bases and J dropped 4 bases, with 12 bases sitting between them. The CDR3 is made up of 15 amino acids. Germline loops: CDR1 SGDLS, CDR2 YYNGEE. Using reference TRBV9 and TRBJ2-3 for the parts outside the CDR3, the full variable domain is DSGVTQTPKHLITATGQRVTLRCSPRSGDLSVYWYQQSLDQGLQFLIQYYNGEERAKGNILERFSAQQFPDLHSELNLSSLELGDSALYFCASSVEIAAADTQYFGPGTRLTVL.

The chain is built from TRBV11-2 and TRBJ2-1, with a possible D match to TRBD2 (5 bases). The V gene's germline CDR1 is SGHAT and CDR2 FQNNGV. The CDR3 covers 14 residues. The V gene lost 3 bases and the J gene lost 6 bases, with 12 bases spanning the gap. The CDR3 loop is CASSFGRGSNEQFF. The CDR3, as DNA: TGTGCCAGCAGCTTCGGTCGGGGATCCAATGAGCAGTTCTTC.

The V call is TRBV5-1, the J call TRBJ1-2, with TRBD1 as a possible D gene (5 bases). Germline V gene data show CDR1 as SGHRS and CDR2 as YFSETQ. Trimming cost V 3 bases and J 5 bases, with 11 bases left between them. This CDR3 spans 13 amino acids. CDR3 sequence reads: CASSWGTGYGYTF. The CDR3 bases are TGCGCCAGCAGCTGGGGGACGGGATATGGCTACACCTTC.

Ten or more counts support this clonotype. The V gene is TRBV27, the J gene TRBJ1-5; D is perhaps TRBD1 (5 bases). The CDR3 has 15 amino acids. V was cut by 1 base and J by 6 bases, with 13 bases left in between. Per germline, CDR1 MNHEY and CDR2 SMNVEV (reference sequence). The CDR3, as DNA: TGTGCCAGCAGTTTATTCGGGGGGGATCGTCAGCCCCAGCATTTT. Translating gives CASSLFGGDRQPQHF.

This clonotype was found a few times. The chain recombines TRBV2 with TRBJ2-7; D could derive from TRBD1 or TRBD2 (5 bases each). Trimming removed 10 bases at V and 2 bases at J, with 12 bases between. Germline CDR1 reads SNHLY; CDR2 reads FYNNEI. The CDR3 runs to 12 residues. The CDR3 is CAIDRDPYEQYV. The CDR3 nucleotides read TGTGCCATAGACCGGGACCCCTACGAGCAGTACGTC.

This clonotype was found many times. The rearrangement uses TRBV12-3 or TRBV12-4 and TRBJ2-2; 7 bases are a match to TRBD1. There are 15 residues in the CDR3. V trimming: 1 base; J trimming: 5 bases; junction bases outside the gene matches: 4. The CDR3 sequence: CASSLGTGWTGELFF. The CDR3 region has the DNA TGTGCCAGCAGTTTAGGGACAGGTTGGACCGGGGAGCTGTTTTTT.

This clonotype was seen more than once but under ten times. One end of the junction is discordant with germline, which a read error may explain. This chain uses TRBV7-8 with TRBJ2-7, with TRBD2 identical over 13 bases. The CDR3 totals 16 residues. Germline V CDR1 and CDR2: SGHVS, FQNEAQ. Here the CDR3 reads CASSPRLAGGSDEQYF. The CDR3 DNA is TGTGCCAGCAGCCCCCGACTAGCGGGGGGCTCCGACGAGCAGTACTTC.

This chain connects TRBV20-1 to TRBJ2-4; TRBD1 is a possible D gene (5 bases). V lost 3 bases and J 0 bases, leaving 9 bases between the germline ends. Germline lookup yields CDR1 DFQATT and CDR2 SNEGSKA (reference sequence). This CDR3 is 14 amino acids long. DNA of the CDR3: TGCAGTGCTAGCCCAGGGCTAGCCAAAAACATTCAGTACTTC. It is translated as CSASPGLAKNIQYF.

This clonotype showed up just a few times. The chain carries TRBV5-5 and TRBJ2-7; D may be TRBD2 (6 bases). CDR3 length equals 13 residues. Germline V CDR1 and CDR2: SGHKS, YYEKEE (reference sequence). Trimming cost V 0 bases and J 4 bases, with 8 bases left between them. CDR3 sequence: CASSLVADYEQYF. In nucleotides, the CDR3 is TGTGCCAGCAGCTTGGTAGCGGATTACGAGCAGTACTTC.

This clonotype appeared a few times. J is TRBJ1-2 and V is TRBV6-1; D possibly corresponds to TRBD1 (6 bases). The V end lost 2 bases, the J end lost 3 bases, and 13 bases lay between the germline ends. CDR3 length: 15 amino acids. Germline CDR1 reads MNHNS; CDR2 reads SASEGT. CDR3 nucleotide sequence: TGTGCCAGCAGTGAAATTGGGGGCATGCACTATGGCTACACCTTC. Translated: CASSEIGGMHYGYTF.